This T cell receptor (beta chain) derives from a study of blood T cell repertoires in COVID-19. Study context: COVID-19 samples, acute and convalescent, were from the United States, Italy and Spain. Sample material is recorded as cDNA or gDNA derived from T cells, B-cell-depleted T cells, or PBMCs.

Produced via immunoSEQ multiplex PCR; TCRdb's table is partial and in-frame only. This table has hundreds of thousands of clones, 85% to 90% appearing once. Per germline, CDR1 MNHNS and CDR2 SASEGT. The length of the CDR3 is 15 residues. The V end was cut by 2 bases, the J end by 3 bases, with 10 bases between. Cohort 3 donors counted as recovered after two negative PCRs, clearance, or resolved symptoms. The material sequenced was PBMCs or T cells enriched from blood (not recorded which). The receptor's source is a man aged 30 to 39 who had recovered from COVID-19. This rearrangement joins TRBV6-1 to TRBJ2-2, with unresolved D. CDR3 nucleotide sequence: TGTGCCAGCAGTGAACAGGCCGCCTACACCGGGGAGCTGTTTTTT. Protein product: CASSEQAAYTGELFF.